These T cell receptor beta chains were read from a single sample in a study of T cells in Graves' hyperthyroidism and ophthalmopathy. MiXCR was run by TCRdb on the multiplex PCR reads, yielding one entry per CDR3 protein. The sample carries around 250,000 distinct CDR3 sequences, roughly 15% recorded once. Sequencing input: blood. Receptors were obtained from a woman aged 40 to 50 with Graves' hyperthyroidism that later progressed to Graves' ophthalmopathy. Both conserved end residues are part of each CDR3. Each record gives: D gene, V gene, clone size, J gene, CDR3 protein, CDR3 DNA. D genes are given only for firm matches. Only part of the rows carry a size: once, few, many, or a class if the clone is expanded.

NA	TRBV5-6	NA	TRBJ2-7	CASSLDRGRDSVEQYF	TGTGCCAGCAGCTTAGATCGGGGGCGAGATTCGGTCGAGCAGTACTTC
NA	TRBV5-4	many	TRBJ1-4	CASSYRWGGSNEKLFF	TGTGCCAGCAGCTACCGGTGGGGCGGAAGTAATGAAAAACTGTTTTTT
TRBD2	TRBV3-1	few	TRBJ2-7	CASSQVAGLRGYEQYF	TGTGCCAGCAGCCAAGTAGCGGGGTTAAGGGGCTACGAGCAGTACTTC
NA	TRBV20-1	NA	TRBJ1-5	CSAAWEVEGGLLRPQHF	TGCAGTGCCGCCTGGGAGGTAGAGGGGGGGTTGTTACGGCCCCAGCATTTT
NA	TRBV2	many	TRBJ2-4	CASSTGVENIQYF	TGTGCCAGCAGTACCGGGGTAGAAAACATTCAGTACTTC
TRBD1	TRBV18	NA	TRBJ1-2	CASLSGTGNGYTF	TGTGCCAGCTTGTCCGGGACAGGAAACGGCTACACCTTC
TRBD2	TRBV28	many	TRBJ2-7	CASSLTSGEQYF	TGTGCCAGCAGTTTGACTAGCGGGGAGCAGTACTTC
NA	TRBV9	many	TRBJ2-3	CASSEEAADTQYF	TGTGCCAGCAGCGAAGAGGCGGCAGATACGCAGTATTTT
NA	TRBV19	many	TRBJ2-7	CASSFGHEQYF	TGTGCCAGTAGTTTCGGGCACGAGCAGTACTTC
NA	TRBV11-2	NA	TRBJ2-1	CASSQGRVDEQFF	TGTGCCAGCAGCCAAGGGCGTGTCGATGAGCAGTTCTTC
NA	TRBV29-1	many	TRBJ1-1	CSVGQMNTEAFF	TGCAGCGTTGGCCAAATGAACACTGAAGCTTTCTTT
NA	TRBV7-2	many	TRBJ2-7	CASSLSGLVGSKVYEQYF	TGTGCCAGCAGCTTAAGCGGTCTCGTCGGGTCAAAGGTCTACGAGCAGTACTTC
TRBD1	TRBV5-5	many	TRBJ1-6	CASSPGQDNSPLHF	TGTGCCAGCAGCCCGGGACAGGATAATTCACCCCTCCACTTT
NA	TRBV10-3	many	TRBJ1-2	CAISESWTEVGYGYTF	TGTGCCATCAGTGAGTCCTGGACCGAGGTCGGATATGGCTACACCTTC
TRBD2	TRBV24-1	NA	TRBJ2-1	CATSEAGGHNEQFF	TGTGCCACCAGTGAAGCGGGAGGTCACAATGAGCAGTTCTTC
NA	TRBV6-1	many	TRBJ2-7	CASSVRDSAYEQYF	TGTGCCAGCAGTGTCCGGGACTCGGCCTACGAGCAGTACTTC